This T cell receptor (beta chain) was sequenced during a study of blood T cell repertoires in COVID-19. About the study: Samples of COVID-19 (acute and convalescent) were obtained from the United States, Italy and Spain.

The CDR3 is 17 amino acids. Per the germline V gene, CDR1 is MGHDK and CDR2 is SYGVNS. The V and J ends lost 3 bases and 4 bases, in that order; junction bases with no gene match: 9. Produced via immunoSEQ multiplex PCR; TCRdb's table is partial and in-frame only. Of about 200,000 clones listed, about 86% are singletons. The sequence was collected from a woman between 50 and 59 years old with acute or convalescent COVID-19. The chain recombines TRBV25-1 with TRBJ1-6; 7 bases match TRBD1. Sequencing was done on a sample of peripheral blood. The CDR3 region is CASSEGRGGGYNSPLHF. The CDR3 DNA reads TGTGCCAGCAGTGAGGGGCGAGGGGGCGGTTATAATTCACCCCTCCACTTT.